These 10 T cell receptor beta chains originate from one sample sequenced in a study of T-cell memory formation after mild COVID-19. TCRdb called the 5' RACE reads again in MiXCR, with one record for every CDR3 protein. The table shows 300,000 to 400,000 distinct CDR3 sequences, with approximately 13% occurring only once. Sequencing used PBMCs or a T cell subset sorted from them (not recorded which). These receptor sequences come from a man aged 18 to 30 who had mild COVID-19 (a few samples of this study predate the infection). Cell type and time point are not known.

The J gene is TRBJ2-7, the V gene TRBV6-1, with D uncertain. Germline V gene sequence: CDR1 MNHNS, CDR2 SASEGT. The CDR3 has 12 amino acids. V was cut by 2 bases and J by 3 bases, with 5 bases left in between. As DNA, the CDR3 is TGTGCCAGCAGTGAATACAGCTACGAGCAGTACTTC. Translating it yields CASSEYSYEQYF.

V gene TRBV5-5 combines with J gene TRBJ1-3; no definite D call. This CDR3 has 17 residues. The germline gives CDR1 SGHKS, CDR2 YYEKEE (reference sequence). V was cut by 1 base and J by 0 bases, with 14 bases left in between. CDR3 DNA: TGTGCCAGCAGCTTGAGCCAAACGGGAGTCTCTGGAAACACCATATATTTT. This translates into CASSLSQTGVSGNTIYF.

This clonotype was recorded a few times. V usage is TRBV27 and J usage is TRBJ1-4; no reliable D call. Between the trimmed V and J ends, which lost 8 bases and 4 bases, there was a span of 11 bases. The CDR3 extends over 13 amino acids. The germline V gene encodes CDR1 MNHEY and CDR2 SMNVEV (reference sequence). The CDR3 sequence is CASGGPYNEKLFF. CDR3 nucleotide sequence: TGTGCCAGCGGAGGTCCGTATAATGAAAAACTGTTTTTT. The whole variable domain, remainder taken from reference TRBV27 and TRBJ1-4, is EAQVTQNPRYLITVTGKKLTVTCSQNMNHEYMSWYRQDPGLGLRQIYYSMNVEVTDKGDVPEGYKVSRKEKRNFPLILESPSPNQTSLYFCASGGPYNEKLFFGSGTQLSVL.

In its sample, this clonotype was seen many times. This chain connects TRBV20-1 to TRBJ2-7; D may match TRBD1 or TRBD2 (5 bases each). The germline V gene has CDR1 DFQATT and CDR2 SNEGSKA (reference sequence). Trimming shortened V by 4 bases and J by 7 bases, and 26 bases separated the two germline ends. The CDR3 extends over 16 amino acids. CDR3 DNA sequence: TGCAGTGCTATGGGGGAACGTTGGGGATCTCTACGTGAGCAGTACTTC. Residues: CSAMGERWGSLREQYF.

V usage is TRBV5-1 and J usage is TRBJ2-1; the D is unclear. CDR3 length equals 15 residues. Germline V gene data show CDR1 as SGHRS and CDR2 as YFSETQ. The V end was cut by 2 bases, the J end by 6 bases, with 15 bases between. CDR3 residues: CASSFRSLRGNEQFF. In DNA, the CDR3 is TGCGCCAGCAGCTTCCGATCACTCCGAGGCAATGAGCAGTTCTTC.

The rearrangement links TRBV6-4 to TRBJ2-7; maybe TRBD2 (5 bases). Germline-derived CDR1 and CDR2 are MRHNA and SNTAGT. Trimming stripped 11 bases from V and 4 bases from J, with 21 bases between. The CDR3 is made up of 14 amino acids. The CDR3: CAGYAAGLRYEQYF. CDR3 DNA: TGTGCCGGCTACGCCGCGGGCCTTCGATACGAGCAGTACTTC.

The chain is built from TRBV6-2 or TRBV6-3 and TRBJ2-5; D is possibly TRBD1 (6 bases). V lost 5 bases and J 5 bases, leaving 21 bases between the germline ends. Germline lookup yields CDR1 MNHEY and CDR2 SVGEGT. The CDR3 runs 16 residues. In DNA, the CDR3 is TGTGCCAGCAGTGCCCAGGGGTGGGCCAGCCACGAGACCCAGTACTTC. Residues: CASSAQGWASHETQYF.

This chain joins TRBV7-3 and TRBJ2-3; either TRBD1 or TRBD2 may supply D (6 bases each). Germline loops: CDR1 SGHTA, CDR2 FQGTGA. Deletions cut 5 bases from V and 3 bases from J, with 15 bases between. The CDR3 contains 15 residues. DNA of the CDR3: TGTGCCAGCAGCCAATCCGGGGGCCCAACAGATACGCAGTATTTT. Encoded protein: CASSQSGGPTDTQYF.

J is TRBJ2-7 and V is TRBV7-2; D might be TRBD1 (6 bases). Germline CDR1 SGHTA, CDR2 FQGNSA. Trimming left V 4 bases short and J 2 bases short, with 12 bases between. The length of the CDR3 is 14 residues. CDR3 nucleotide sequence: TGTGCCAGCAGCTATACAGGGCTGACCTACGAGCAGTACTTC. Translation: CASSYTGLTYEQYF.

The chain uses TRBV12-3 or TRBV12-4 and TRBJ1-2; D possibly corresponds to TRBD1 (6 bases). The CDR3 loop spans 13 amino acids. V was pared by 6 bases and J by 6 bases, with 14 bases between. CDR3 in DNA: TGTGCCAGCAGCTCTTCTAGGGGGAATGGCTACACCTTC. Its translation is CASSSSRGNGYTF.